This T cell receptor beta chain stems from a study of CD8 T cells in ankylosing spondylitis. Findings and limits, study-wide: A TCR beta motif made of about 8 highly homologous variants seemed typical of ankylosing spondylitis blood. Clones linked with disease were CD8+ and fairly uncommon in the peripheral blood. Several of the motif variants were reported before in synovial fluid and blood from reactive arthritis.

Construction of TCR beta libraries was performed using quantitative 5'-RACE with molecular barcodes. TCRdb re-called the 5' RACE reads with MiXCR, one entry per CDR3 protein. There are fewer than 750,000 distinct CDR3 sequences in the sample; 15% to 20% occur only once, and 19% lies in the top ten. This clonotype has a count of ten or more. Its antigen remains unknown. Trimming cost V 2 bases and J 6 bases, with 4 bases left between them. Germline V gene data show CDR1 as ENHRY and CDR2 as SYGVKD. This CDR3 spans 12 amino acids. This receptor was identified in a male donor with ankylosing spondylitis. The gene calls are TRBV10-3 and TRBJ2-2; the D is unclear. Sequencing used blood, either unsorted or a sorted T cell fraction (not recorded which). The CDR3 sequence is CAISEGPGELFF. The CDR3 DNA follows: TGTGCCATCAGTGAGGGTCCCGGGGAGCTGTTTTTT.